The present T cell receptor (beta chain) was sequenced within a study of blood T cell repertoires in COVID-19. In the study overall: T cells, B-cell-depleted T cells, or PBMCs provided the cDNA or gDNA that served as material.

Those who participated ranged in age from about 18 to 95 years and resided in about 24 US areas. Clinical histories supplied by participants themselves formed the basis of cohort assignment. Recovered status in Cohort 3 required two negative PCRs, clearance, or symptom resolution. The CDR3 totals 16 residues. J was trimmed by 8 bases and V by 1 base; bases with no gene match: 5. Germline assignment: CDR1 SEHNR and CDR2 FQNEAQ (reference sequence). Method: immunoSEQ multiplex PCR; TCRdb's copy keeps in-frame clones and lacks some. The sample lists approximately 150,000 clones, 85% occurring once. This clonotype originated in a woman between 40 and 55 years old who had recovered from COVID-19. V is TRBV7-9 and J is TRBJ2-1; 13 nucleotides agree with TRBD2. Sequenced sample: PBMCs or T cells enriched from blood (not recorded which). This CDR3 is CASSLGTSGGGDEQFF. The CDR3 region has the DNA TGTGCCAGCAGCTTAGGGACTAGCGGGGGAGGGGATGAGCAGTTCTTC. The whole variable domain, filled in from reference TRBV7-9 and TRBJ2-1, reads DTGVSQNPRHKITKRGQNVTFRCDPISEHNRLYWYRQTLGQGPEFLTYFQNEAQLEKSRLLSDRFSAERPKGSFSTLEIQRTEQGDSAMYLCASSLGTSGGGDEQFFGPGTRLTVL.